This TCR beta chain derives from a study of T cells in Graves' hyperthyroidism and ophthalmopathy. This clonotype was seen ten or more times. As yet, its antigen is unknown. Those patients with uncontrolled infection, other autoimmune disease, pregnancy or lactation were excluded. It was approximately 9.4 ml of fresh peripheral blood that supplied the PBMCs. Study outcomes and limitations: Most thyroid clonotypes with frequency above 0.001 were detected in blood. Ophthalmopathy stood apart from stable hyperthyroidism in a 13 V-J model.

Germline V gives CDR1 MDHEN, CDR2 SYDVKM. The CDR3 runs 17 residues. J was trimmed by 0 bases and V by 3 bases; bases with no gene match: 7. What was amplified from RNA transcripts were TCR beta CDR3 regions. The HTBI primer set served for first-round RT-PCR of the TCR CDR3. TCRdb processed the multiplex PCR reads anew with MiXCR; each CDR3 protein has one entry. The sample includes more than 550,000 distinct CDR3 sequences, about 18% of them seen just once. This rearrangement joins TRBV28 to TRBJ1-4, with TRBD1 matching 7 bases. The TCR originated in a man in his fifties or sixties with Graves' hyperthyroidism. Sequencing was done on a sample of blood. The CDR3 DNA sequence: TGTGCCAGCAGTTTCACAGGGGCCGGTGCAACTAATGAAAAACTGTTTTTT. It yields the protein CASSFTGAGATNEKLFF.